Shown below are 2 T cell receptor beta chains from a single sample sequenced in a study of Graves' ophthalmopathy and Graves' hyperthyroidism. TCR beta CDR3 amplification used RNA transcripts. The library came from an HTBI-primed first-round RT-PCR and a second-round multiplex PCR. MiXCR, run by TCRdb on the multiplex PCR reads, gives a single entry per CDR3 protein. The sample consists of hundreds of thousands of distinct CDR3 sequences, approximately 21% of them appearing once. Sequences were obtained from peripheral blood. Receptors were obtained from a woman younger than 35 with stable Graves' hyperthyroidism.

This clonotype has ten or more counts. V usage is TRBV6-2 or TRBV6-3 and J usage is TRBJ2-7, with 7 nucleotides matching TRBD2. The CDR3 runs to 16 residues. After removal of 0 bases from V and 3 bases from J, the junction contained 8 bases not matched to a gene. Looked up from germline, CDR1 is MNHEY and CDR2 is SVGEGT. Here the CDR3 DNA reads TGTGCCAGCAGTTACTCGAAGGCTAGCGGCCTCTACGAGCAGTACTTC. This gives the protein CASSYSKASGLYEQYF.

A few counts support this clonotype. CDR3 residues: CASSSSGTGGVRDGYTF. For the CDR3, the DNA is TGTGCCAGCAGTTCCTCCGGGACAGGGGGTGTTAGGGATGGCTACACCTTC. J is TRBJ1-2 and V is TRBV12-3 or TRBV12-4; 11 bases agree with TRBD1. V lost 4 bases and J lost 6; bases outside the gene matches: 13. The CDR3 loop spans 17 amino acids.